This T cell receptor (beta chain) was sequenced for a study of shared clonotypes between healthy human individuals. CDR3 length equals 15 residues. CDR1 and CDR2 from the germline V gene are MDHEN and SYDVKM. V lost 3 bases, J lost 2 bases, and 11 bases lay in between. Only one count was recorded for this clone. This table comes from immunoSEQ multiplex PCR, and its TCRdb copy is limited to in-frame clones, with some not included. The sample carries roughly 760,000 clones, around 72% recorded once. The sequence was collected from a woman aged 30 to 39 in good health. The chain couples TRBV28 to TRBJ1-5, with D perhaps TRBD1 (6 bases). Sequencing was done on a sample of memory CD4+ T cells sorted from blood. Subset in this sample: CD45RA-negative fraction. CDR3 DNA: TGTGCCAGCAGTTTGGGACAAAGGGGCAATCAGCCCCAGCATTTT. This translates into CASSLGQRGNQPQHF.